The clone carrying this T cell receptor (beta chain) turned up a few times. Its specificity is not known. This sample is part of a study of cytomegalovirus exposure and HLA in healthy donors. Study details: A later analysis reported the same platform for the 95 to 150 validation repertoires and the 666 first-cohort repertoires. Study-wide results and limits: First-cohort TCR clusters tended to co-occur in the roughly 120 validation repertoires, a later analysis found. Investigators reported more than 150 TCR beta chains as tied to cytomegalovirus.

Per germline, CDR1 SGHTA and CDR2 FQGNSA. This CDR3 region has 17 residues. V dropped 3 bases and J dropped 1; count of bases not matched to a gene: 7. The method was immunoSEQ multiplex PCR; TCRdb's version includes in-frame clones alone and lacks a portion of them. The sample shows 150,000 or so clones, around 90% of them seen only once. This chain links TRBV7-2 with TRBJ2-7; 12 positions match TRBD1. The TCR comes from a woman aged 25 to 39 in good health and CMV-seropositive. The sample comprised PBMCs. In DNA, the CDR3 is TGTGCCAGCAGCTTGGGGACAGGGGGCAGTCGGTCCTACGAGCAGTACTTC. It is translated as CASSLGTGGSRSYEQYF.